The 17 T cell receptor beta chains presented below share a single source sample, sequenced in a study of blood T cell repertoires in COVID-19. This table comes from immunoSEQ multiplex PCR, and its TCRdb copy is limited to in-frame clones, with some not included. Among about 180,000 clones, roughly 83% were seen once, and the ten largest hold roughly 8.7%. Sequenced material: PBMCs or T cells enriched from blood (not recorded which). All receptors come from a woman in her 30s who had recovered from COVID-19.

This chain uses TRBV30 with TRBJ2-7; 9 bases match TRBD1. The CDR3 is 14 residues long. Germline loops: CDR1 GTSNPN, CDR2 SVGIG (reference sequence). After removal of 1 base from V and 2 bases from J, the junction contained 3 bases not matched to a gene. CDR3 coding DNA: TGTGCCTGGAGTGGGGGGACAGGGACCTACGAGCAGTACTTC. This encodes CAWSGGTGTYEQYF.

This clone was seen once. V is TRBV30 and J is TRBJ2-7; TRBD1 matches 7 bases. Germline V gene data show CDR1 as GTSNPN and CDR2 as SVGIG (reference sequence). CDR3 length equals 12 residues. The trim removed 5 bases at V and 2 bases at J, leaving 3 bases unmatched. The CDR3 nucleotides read TGTGCCTGGGGCCAGGGGGCCTACGAGCAGTACTTC. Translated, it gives CAWGQGAYEQYF.

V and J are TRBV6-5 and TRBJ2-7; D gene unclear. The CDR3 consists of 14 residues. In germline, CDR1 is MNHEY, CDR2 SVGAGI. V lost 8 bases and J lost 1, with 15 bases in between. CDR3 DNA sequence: TGTGCCAGCCTCCCCCTCCCGGGTTCCTACGAGCAGTACTTC. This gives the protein CASLPLPGSYEQYF.

This chain's CDR3 is CASSRTGFGYGYTF. For the CDR3, the DNA is TGTGCCAGCAGCCGGACAGGTTTTGGGTATGGCTACACCTTC. J is TRBJ1-2 and V is TRBV3-1 (or the pseudogene TRBV3-2); 7 bases map to TRBD1. Germline CDR1 and CDR2: LGHDT and YNNKEL (reference sequence). The CDR3 spans 14 residues. V dropped 4 bases and J dropped 5; count of bases not matched to a gene: 7.

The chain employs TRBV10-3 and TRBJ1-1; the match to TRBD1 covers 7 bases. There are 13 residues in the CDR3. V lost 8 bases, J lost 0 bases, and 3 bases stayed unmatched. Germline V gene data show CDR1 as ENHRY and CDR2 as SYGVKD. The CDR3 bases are TGTGCCATCCTACAGGGGTTGAACACTGAAGCTTTCTTT. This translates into CAILQGLNTEAFF.

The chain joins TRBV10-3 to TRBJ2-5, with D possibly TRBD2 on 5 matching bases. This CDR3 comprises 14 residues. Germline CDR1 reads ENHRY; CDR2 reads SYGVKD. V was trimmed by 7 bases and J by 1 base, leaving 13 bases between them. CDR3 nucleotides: TGTGCCATCACCCGAACTAGTTCCCAAGAGACCCAGTACTTC. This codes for CAITRTSSQETQYF.

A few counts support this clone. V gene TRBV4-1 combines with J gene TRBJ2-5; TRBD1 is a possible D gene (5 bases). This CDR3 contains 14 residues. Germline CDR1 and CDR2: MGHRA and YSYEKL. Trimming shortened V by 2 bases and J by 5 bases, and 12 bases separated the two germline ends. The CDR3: CASSQSGQGETQYF. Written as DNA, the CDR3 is TGCGCCAGCAGCCAAAGTGGGCAGGGTGAGACCCAGTACTTC.

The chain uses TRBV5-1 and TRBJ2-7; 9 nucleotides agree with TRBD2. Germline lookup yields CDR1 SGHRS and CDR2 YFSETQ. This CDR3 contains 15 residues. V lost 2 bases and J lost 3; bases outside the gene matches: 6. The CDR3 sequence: CASSFTSGWLYEQYF. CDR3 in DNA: TGCGCCAGCAGCTTTACTAGCGGGTGGCTCTACGAGCAGTACTTC.

The DNA of the CDR3 is TGTGCCAGCAGCGGGGAGTTATTCAATTCACCCCTCCACTTT. Residues: CASSGELFNSPLHF. The chain recombines TRBV9 with TRBJ1-6; D gene uncertain. CDR3 length: 14 amino acids. Germline CDR1 reads SGDLS; CDR2 reads YYNGEE. The V gene lost 3 bases and the J gene lost 7 bases, with 11 bases spanning the gap.

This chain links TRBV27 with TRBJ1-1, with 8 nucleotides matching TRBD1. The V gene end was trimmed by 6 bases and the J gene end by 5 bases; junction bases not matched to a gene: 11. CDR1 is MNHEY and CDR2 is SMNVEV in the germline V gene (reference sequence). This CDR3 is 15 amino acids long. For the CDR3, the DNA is TGTGCCAGCAGCCACACCGGACAGGGAGGTACTGAAGCTTTCTTT. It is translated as CASSHTGQGGTEAFF.

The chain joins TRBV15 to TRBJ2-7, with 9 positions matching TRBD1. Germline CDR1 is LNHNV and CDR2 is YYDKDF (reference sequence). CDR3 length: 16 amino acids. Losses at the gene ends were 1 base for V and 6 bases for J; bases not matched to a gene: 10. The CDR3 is CATSRGFTGTGLEQYF. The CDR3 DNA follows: TGTGCCACCAGCAGAGGGTTTACCGGGACAGGGCTCGAGCAGTACTTC.

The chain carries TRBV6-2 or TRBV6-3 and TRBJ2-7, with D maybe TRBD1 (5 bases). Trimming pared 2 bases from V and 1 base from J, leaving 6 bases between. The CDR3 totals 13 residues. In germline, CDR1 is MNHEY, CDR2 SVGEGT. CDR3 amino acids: CASSYTGSYEQYF. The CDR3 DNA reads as TGTGCCAGCAGTTACACAGGTTCCTACGAGCAGTACTTC.

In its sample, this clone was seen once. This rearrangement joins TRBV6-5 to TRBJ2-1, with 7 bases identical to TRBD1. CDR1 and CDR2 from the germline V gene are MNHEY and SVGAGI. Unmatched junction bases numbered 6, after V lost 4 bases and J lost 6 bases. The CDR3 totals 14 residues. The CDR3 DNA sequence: TGTGCCAGCAGTTCAGGGGGAATTAGCAATGAGCAGTTCTTC. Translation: CASSSGGISNEQFF.

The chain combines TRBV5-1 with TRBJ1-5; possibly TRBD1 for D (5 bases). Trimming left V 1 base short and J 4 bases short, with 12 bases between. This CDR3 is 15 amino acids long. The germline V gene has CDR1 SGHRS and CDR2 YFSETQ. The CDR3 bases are TGCGCCAGCAGCTTGTGGGGCAGAAGTAATCAGCCCCAGCATTTT. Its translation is CASSLWGRSNQPQHF.

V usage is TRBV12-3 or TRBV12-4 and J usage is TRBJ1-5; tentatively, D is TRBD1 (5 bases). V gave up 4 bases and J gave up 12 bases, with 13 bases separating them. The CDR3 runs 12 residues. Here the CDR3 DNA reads TGTGCCAGCAGTTCCCCCTCAGGGCTCCAGCATTTT. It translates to CASSSPSGLQHF.

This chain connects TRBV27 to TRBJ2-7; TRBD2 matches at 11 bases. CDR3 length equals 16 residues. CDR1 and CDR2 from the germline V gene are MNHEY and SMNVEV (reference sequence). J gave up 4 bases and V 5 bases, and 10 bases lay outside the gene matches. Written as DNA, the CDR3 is TGTGCCAGCAGTCCGGCAGGGACTAGCGGCCTGTACGAGCAGTACTTC. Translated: CASSPAGTSGLYEQYF.

CDR3 sequence reads: CASSLGAGQGTGGELFF. CDR3 coding DNA: TGTGCCAGCAGCTTAGGCGCCGGACAGGGCACGGGCGGGGAGCTGTTTTTT. The chain uses TRBV7-3 and TRBJ2-2; 8 bases fit TRBD1. V was clipped by 2 bases and J by 7 bases; unmatched bases: 12. There are 17 residues in the CDR3. Germline CDR1 is SGHTA and CDR2 is FQGTGA.